This T cell receptor (beta chain) is drawn from a study of T cell responses to AZD1222 COVID-19 vaccine. Regarding the study as a whole: Reportedly, nearly half the spike-specific TCRs target unmutated variant regions. Just a handful of AZD1222 recipients were seropositive at baseline. At 160-218 and 743-854, vaccine-associated CD4 TCRs were dominant, and they spanned spike.

This clone was picked up a small number of times. Its specificity is unknown. Sequenced by immunoSEQ multiplex PCR; TCRdb stores in-frame clones only, minus some. The sample has fewer than 200,000 clones, 70% to 90% seen once. CDR3 length equals 16 residues. The germline gives CDR1 SNHLY, CDR2 FYNNEI. Germline trimming cut 6 bases from V and 3 bases from J; bases unmatched to any gene: 9. The genes are TRBV2 and TRBJ2-2, with 8 bases fitting TRBD2. The sequencing used peripheral blood, collected on day 0 of AZD1222 vaccination. This TCR was recovered from an adult in good health. The CDR3 DNA reads TGTGCCAGCAGCACGACGGGACTAGATGACACCGGGGAGCTGTTTTTT. Its translation is CASSTTGLDDTGELFF.